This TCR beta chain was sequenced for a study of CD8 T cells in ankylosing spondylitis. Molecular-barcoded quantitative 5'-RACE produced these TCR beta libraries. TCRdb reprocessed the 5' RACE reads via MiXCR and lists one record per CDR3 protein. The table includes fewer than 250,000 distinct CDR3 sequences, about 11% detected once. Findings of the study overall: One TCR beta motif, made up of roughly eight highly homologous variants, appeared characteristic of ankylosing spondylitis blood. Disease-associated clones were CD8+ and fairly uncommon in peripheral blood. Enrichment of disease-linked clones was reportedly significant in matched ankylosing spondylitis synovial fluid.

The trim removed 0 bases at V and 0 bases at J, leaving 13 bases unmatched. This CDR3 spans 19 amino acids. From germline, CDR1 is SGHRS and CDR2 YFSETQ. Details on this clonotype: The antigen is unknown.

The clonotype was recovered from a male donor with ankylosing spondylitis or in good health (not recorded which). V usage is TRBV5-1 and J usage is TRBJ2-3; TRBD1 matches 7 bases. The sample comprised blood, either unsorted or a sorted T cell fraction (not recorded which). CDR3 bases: TGCGCCAGCAGCTTGGGACAGGGTGCTTCGCATTTTAGCACAGATACGCAGTATTTT. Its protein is CASSLGQGASHFSTDTQYF.